This T cell receptor (beta chain) was sequenced during a study of T cells in Graves' hyperthyroidism and ophthalmopathy. It was RNA transcripts that yielded the amplified TCR beta CDR3 regions. TCR CDR3 underwent first-round RT-PCR with the HTBI primer set. TCRdb reanalysed the multiplex PCR reads using MiXCR and keeps one entry per CDR3 protein. The sample has 730,000 or so distinct CDR3 sequences, roughly a sixth seen once; the top ten hold 16%. The CDR3 runs 13 residues. V was clipped by 6 bases and J by 0 bases, with 8 bases between them. CDR1 and CDR2 (germline): LNHDA, SQIVND (reference sequence). Broader study findings: Most clonotypes that expanded in the thyroid above 0.001 also showed up in blood.

Newly diagnosed hyperthyroidism patients aged 18 to 65 years had disease lasting under 2 months. Diagnosis rested on symptoms, serum thyroxine and TRAb, thyroid ultrasound, and orbital computed tomography. Fresh peripheral blood, 7.5 to 10 ml, was the source of the PBMCs. This clonotype has a handful of counts. No antigen is known for it. Input material: blood. The chain is built from TRBV19 and TRBJ1-1; D remains ambiguous. The TCR sequence derives from a woman aged 50 to 60 with Graves' hyperthyroidism that later progressed to Graves' ophthalmopathy. CDR3 sequence reads: CASRWQMNTEAFF. In nucleotides, the CDR3 is TGTGCCAGTAGGTGGCAAATGAACACTGAAGCTTTCTTT.